The 31 T cell receptor beta chains below all came from one sample that was sequenced in a study of OX40 agonist ivuxolimab in advanced cancers. Clones were sequenced by immunoSEQ multiplex PCR, and TCRdb holds only the in-frame ones, with some missing. The table lists roughly 110,000 clones, around 90% of them singletons. This specimen consisted of CD4+ or CD8+ T cells sorted from blood, obtained in a trial of the OX40 agonist ivuxolimab. The receptors stem from an adult with an advanced solid tumor such as melanoma, head and neck, liver or kidney cancer.

The chain employs TRBV9 and TRBJ2-5, with no clear D. The CDR3 totals 11 residues. V dropped 0 bases and J dropped 5 bases, with 2 bases sitting between them. The germline V gene encodes CDR1 SGDLS and CDR2 YYNGEE. The CDR3 nucleotides read TGTGCCAGCAGCGTAGAGGAGACCCAGTACTTC. The encoded protein is CASSVEETQYF.

The gene calls are TRBV19 and TRBJ2-7, with a tentative D call TRBD1 (5 bases). The CDR3 runs to 14 residues. V was trimmed by 5 bases and J by 2 bases, leaving 13 bases between them. Germline V gene data show CDR1 as LNHDA and CDR2 as SQIVND (reference sequence). In DNA, the CDR3 is TGTGCCAGTAGTGGTCGACAGACCCCCTACGAGCAGTACTTC. Its protein is CASSGRQTPYEQYF.

The chain combines TRBV27 with TRBJ1-1; D unclear. The CDR3 runs to 13 residues. V lost 3 bases, J lost 6 bases, and 11 bases lay in between. Germline lookup yields CDR1 MNHEY and CDR2 SMNVEV (reference sequence). The CDR3 is CASSFDGGAEAFF. CDR3 bases: TGTGCCAGCAGTTTTGACGGCGGCGCTGAAGCTTTCTTT.

This clone was counted between two and nine times. The chain recombines TRBV18 with TRBJ1-1; no reliable D call. CDR1 is KGHSH, CDR2 LQKENI, per germline. CDR3 length equals 14 residues. V lost 3 bases and J 5 bases, leaving 13 bases between the germline ends. CDR3: CASSPVSGVTEAFF. Written as DNA, the CDR3 is TGTGCCAGCTCACCTGTAAGTGGGGTAACTGAAGCTTTCTTT.

The chain links TRBV5-6 to TRBJ1-1; D unclear. Trimming pared 7 bases from V and 1 base from J, leaving 11 bases between. Germline loops: CDR1 SGHDT, CDR2 YYEEEE. This CDR3 is 13 amino acids long. This CDR3 is CASALRGNTEAFF. In nucleotides, the CDR3 is TGTGCCAGCGCCCTGAGAGGGAACACTGAAGCTTTCTTT.

The sample holds one count of this clone. This chain connects TRBV19 to TRBJ2-1; TRBD2 might be the D (6 bases). Trimming took off 4 bases at V and 8 bases at J, with 12 bases between the two ends. From germline, CDR1 is LNHDA and CDR2 SQIVND (reference sequence). The CDR3 consists of 13 residues. CDR3 region: CASSNDGGDEQFF. The DNA for the CDR3 is TGTGCCAGTAGTAACGACGGGGGAGATGAGCAGTTCTTC.

This clone has only one observation. The chain is built from TRBV5-1 and TRBJ1-2; D is unresolved. Trimming removed 4 bases from V and 3 bases from J, with 10 bases in between. Looked up from germline, CDR1 is SGHRS and CDR2 is YFSETQ. CDR3 length equals 13 residues. CDR3 DNA: TGCGCCAGCAGCGGGAGGGTCGACTATGGCTACACCTTC. This codes for CASSGRVDYGYTF.

This clone has just one count. The chain is built from TRBV28 and TRBJ1-6; no reliable D call. V was clipped by 9 bases and J by 0 bases, with 15 bases between them. The CDR3 is made up of 16 amino acids. Germline assignment: CDR1 MDHEN and CDR2 SYDVKM. The CDR3: CASHPGSSSYNSPLHF. DNA for the CDR3: TGTGCCAGTCACCCGGGTTCCAGCTCCTATAATTCACCCCTCCACTTT.

This clone occurred a few times. The chain joins TRBV6-1 to TRBJ2-1; perhaps TRBD2 as D (6 bases). Germline CDR1 reads MNHNS; CDR2 reads SASEGT. V lost 0 bases to trimming and J lost 1 base, with 10 bases between them. The CDR3 loop spans 16 amino acids. CDR3 residues: CASSEAEGFSYNEQFF. CDR3 nucleotide sequence: TGTGCCAGCAGTGAAGCGGAGGGTTTTTCCTACAATGAGCAGTTCTTC.

The chain recombines TRBV7-2 with TRBJ2-5; D gene unclear. V gave up 4 bases and J gave up 5 bases, with 14 bases separating them. CDR3 size: 14 residues. Looked up from germline, CDR1 is SGHTA and CDR2 is FQGNSA. CDR3 sequence (DNA): TGTGCCAGCAGCTCTATAGGGTCTAGGGAGACCCAGTACTTC. This translates into CASSSIGSRETQYF. The variable domain in full, with the rest retrieved from reference TRBV7-2 and TRBJ2-5, is GAGVSQSPSNKVTEKGKDVELRCDPISGHTALYWYRQSLGQGLEFLIYFQGNSAPDKSGLPSDRFSAERTGGSVSTLTIQRTQQEDSAVYLCASSSIGSRETQYFGPGTRLLVL.

The chain carries TRBV5-4 and TRBJ2-7; 16 nucleotides align to TRBD2. Germline-derived CDR1 and CDR2 are SGHNT and YYREEE (reference sequence). This CDR3 has 15 amino acids. The junction had 7 bases not matched to a gene; V was cut back by 4 bases and J by 9 bases. The CDR3 here is CASSSGTSGRGGQYF. CDR3 sequence (DNA): TGTGCCAGCAGCAGTGGGACTAGCGGGAGGGGTGGGCAGTACTTC.

This rearrangement joins TRBV2 to TRBJ2-7; TRBD1 aligns across 7 bases. CDR1 is SNHLY, CDR2 FYNNEI, per germline. Unmatched junction bases numbered 4, after V lost 8 bases and J lost 0 bases. The CDR3 totals 13 residues. CDR3 residues: CASVTGFSYEQYF. The CDR3 DNA reads as TGTGCCAGCGTGACAGGGTTCTCCTACGAGCAGTACTTC.

This chain connects TRBV5-1 to TRBJ2-7, with 8 bases that match TRBD1. The CDR3 extends over 14 amino acids. With V trimmed by 4 bases and J by 4 bases, 7 bases remained unmatched. Germline assignment: CDR1 SGHRS and CDR2 YFSETQ. CDR3 sequence (DNA): TGCGCCAGCAGCCCGACAGGGGAGTTATACGAGCAGTACTTC. Translated, it gives CASSPTGELYEQYF.

V gene TRBV9 combines with J gene TRBJ2-2; D is unresolved. V shed 4 bases and J shed 4 bases, with 17 bases lying between them. Per germline, CDR1 SGDLS and CDR2 YYNGEE. CDR3 size: 16 residues. DNA of the CDR3: TGTGCCAGCAGCCCAGTGGCTTGGGTTGGCACCGGGGAGCTGTTTTTT. Amino acids: CASSPVAWVGTGELFF.

This chain joins TRBV19 and TRBJ2-5; TRBD1 aligns across 9 bases. Trimming cost V 5 bases and J 5 bases; bases outside gene matches: 9. Looked up from germline, CDR1 is LNHDA and CDR2 is SQIVND (reference sequence). The CDR3 loop spans 15 amino acids. The CDR3 is CASSQGQGLDETQYF. The CDR3 DNA follows: TGTGCCAGTAGTCAGGGACAGGGATTAGACGAGACCCAGTACTTC.

The chain is built from TRBV28 and TRBJ2-7; D may be TRBD1 (6 bases). The CDR3 is 15 amino acids. Germline V gives CDR1 MDHEN, CDR2 SYDVKM. V was trimmed by 2 bases and J by 0 bases, leaving 11 bases between them. The CDR3 here is CASSLRRTASYEQYF. The CDR3 nucleotides are TGTGCCAGCAGTTTACGCCGGACAGCCTCCTACGAGCAGTACTTC.

This sequence joins TRBV30 and TRBJ2-3; D is ambiguous. Per the germline V gene, CDR1 is GTSNPN and CDR2 is SVGIG (reference sequence). V gave up 2 bases and J gave up 0 bases, with 9 bases separating them. The CDR3 loop spans 14 amino acids. The CDR3 loop reads CAWSSVSSTDTQYF. Written as DNA, the CDR3 is TGTGCCTGGAGTTCGGTTTCTAGCACAGATACGCAGTATTTT. Complete variable domain (other parts from reference TRBV30 and TRBJ2-3): SQTIHQWPATLVQPVGSPLSLECTVEGTSNPNLYWYRQAAGRGLQLLFYSVGIGQISSEVPQNLSASRPQDRQFILSSKKLLLSDSGFYLCAWSSVSSTDTQYFGPGTRLTVL.

The rearrangement links TRBV7-9 to TRBJ1-1; 12 positions agree with TRBD1. Trimming at V came to 6 bases and at J to 5 bases, leaving 13 bases not matched to a gene. Germline lookup yields CDR1 SEHNR and CDR2 FQNEAQ (reference sequence). The CDR3 is 17 amino acids. DNA for the CDR3: TGTGCCAGCAGTTCACCCCGGGACAGGGGGCAGGGGACTGAAGCTTTCTTT. Amino acids: CASSSPRDRGQGTEAFF.

The chain links TRBV5-6 to TRBJ2-1; TRBD1 matches at 7 bases. This CDR3 comprises 12 residues. Trimming removed 5 bases from V and 8 bases from J; junction bases left unmatched: 4. The germline V gene has CDR1 SGHDT and CDR2 YYEEEE. The CDR3 DNA sequence: TGTGCCAGCAGACTAACAGGGGATGAGCAGTTCTTC. Its protein product is CASRLTGDEQFF.

The chain recombines TRBV15 with TRBJ1-5; D gene uncertain. The V and J ends lost 1 base and 0 bases respectively, with 7 bases between them. Germline V CDR1 and CDR2: LNHNV, YYDKDF (reference sequence). The CDR3 is 15 residues long. The CDR3 region has the DNA TGTGCCACCAGCAGAGGACACCTTAGCAATCAGCCCCAGCATTTT. This translates into CATSRGHLSNQPQHF.

V is TRBV7-2 and J is TRBJ2-7; D is undetermined. Germline loops: CDR1 SGHTA, CDR2 FQGNSA. This CDR3 contains 13 residues. Between the trimmed V and J ends, which lost 5 bases and 3 bases, there was a span of 11 bases. DNA of the CDR3: TGTGCCAGCAGCCCGACGGACCACTACGAGCAGTACTTC. Encoded protein: CASSPTDHYEQYF.

This clone has only one observation. V and J are TRBV5-4 and TRBJ1-1; 7 nucleotides agree with TRBD1. Looked up from germline, CDR1 is SGHNT and CDR2 is YYREEE (reference sequence). The CDR3 has 15 amino acids. V lost 1 base, J lost 1 base, and 4 bases stayed unmatched. The CDR3 bases are TGTGCCAGCAGCTTGTTACAGGGGAAGAACACTGAAGCTTTCTTT. This sequence encodes CASSLLQGKNTEAFF. Full variable domain (missing parts from reference TRBV5-4 and TRBJ1-1): ETGVTQSPTHLIKTRGQQVTLRCSSQSGHNTVSWYQQALGQGPQFIFQYYREEENGRGNFPPRFSGLQFPNYSSELNVNALELDDSALYLCASSLLQGKNTEAFFGQGTRLTVV.

V usage is TRBV7-9 and J usage is TRBJ1-1, with unresolved D. This CDR3 has 13 amino acids. Germline CDR1 is SEHNR and CDR2 is FQNEAQ (reference sequence). Trimming pared 1 base from V and 5 bases from J, leaving 8 bases between. The CDR3 DNA sequence: TGTGCCAGCAGCTTAGACGGCGGGACTGAAGCTTTCTTT. Translation gives CASSLDGGTEAFF.

V usage is TRBV11-1 and J usage is TRBJ1-4; no reliable D call. The CDR3 is made up of 15 amino acids. The germline gives CDR1 SGHAT, CDR2 FQDESV (reference sequence). Trimming shortened V by 4 bases and J by 5 bases, and 14 bases separated the two germline ends. CDR3: CASSSGSAGNEKLFF. For the CDR3, the DNA is TGTGCCAGCAGCTCCGGGTCGGCGGGGAATGAAAAACTGTTTTTT.

This clone is a singleton in its sample. This rearrangement joins TRBV7-8 to TRBJ2-7, with D possibly being TRBD2 (6 bases). Trimming removed 7 bases from V and 0 bases from J, with 10 bases in between. The CDR3 covers 13 residues. In germline, CDR1 is SGHVS, CDR2 FQNEAQ. The CDR3 loop is CASIGGNSYEQYF. DNA of the CDR3: TGTGCCAGCATTGGAGGGAACTCCTACGAGCAGTACTTC. The variable domain in full, with the rest retrieved from reference TRBV7-8 and TRBJ2-7, is GAGVSQSPRYKVAKRGQDVALRCDPISGHVSLFWYQQALGQGPEFLTYFQNEAQLDKSGLPSDRFFAERPEGSVSTLKIQRTQQEDSAVYLCASIGGNSYEQYFGPGTRLTVT.

This chain joins TRBV6-1 and TRBJ2-7, with D unresolved. CDR3 length equals 13 residues. V was clipped by 4 bases and J by 3 bases, with 10 bases between them. Germline CDR1 reads MNHNS; CDR2 reads SASEGT. CDR3 residues: CASSAGPHYEQYF. CDR3 DNA: TGTGCCAGCAGTGCCGGACCTCACTACGAGCAGTACTTC.

The rearrangement joins TRBV6-5 to TRBJ1-1, with 8 bases aligning to TRBD1. The CDR3 runs to 15 residues. CDR1 and CDR2 from the germline V gene are MNHEY and SVGAGI. J lost 1 base, V lost 10 bases, and 11 bases had no gene match. As DNA, the CDR3 is TGTGCCACCCCCACCACCGGACAGGGGAACACTGAAGCTTTCTTT. Translating it yields CATPTTGQGNTEAFF.

V usage is TRBV5-1 and J usage is TRBJ2-7; 9 bases are a match to TRBD2. The CDR3 consists of 14 residues. CDR1 is SGHRS, CDR2 YFSETQ, per germline. V gave up 4 bases and J gave up 4 bases; unmatched junction bases: 6. CDR3: CASSLLAGPYEQYF. The DNA for the CDR3 is TGCGCCAGCAGCCTCCTAGCGGGACCTTACGAGCAGTACTTC.

The chain is built from TRBV5-1 and TRBJ1-1; D may be TRBD1 (5 bases). Trimming stripped 0 bases from V and 1 base from J, with 10 bases between. The CDR3 is 15 amino acids. CDR1 is SGHRS and CDR2 is YFSETQ in the germline V gene. CDR3 residues: CASSLVDRQNTEAFF. The CDR3 coding sequence is TGCGCCAGCAGCTTGGTTGACAGACAGAACACTGAAGCTTTCTTT. Complete variable domain (other parts from reference TRBV5-1 and TRBJ1-1): KAGVTQTPRYLIKTRGQQVTLSCSPISGHRSVSWYQQTPGQGLQFLFEYFSETQRNKGNFPGRFSGRQFSNSRSEMNVSTLELGDSALYLCASSLVDRQNTEAFFGQGTRLTVV.

The chain has TRBV23-1 and TRBJ2-3; 7 positions match TRBD2. TRBV23-1 qualifies as an ORF whose function is uncertain. The J segment lost 0 bases and the V segment lost 2 bases, leaving 11 bases of the junction unmatched. CDR3 length: 18 residues. CDR3 nucleotides: TGCGCCAGCAGTCAACGCTGCGGGAGAGATACTAGCACAGATACGCAGTATTTT. As protein: CASSQRCGRDTSTDTQYF.

This clone was seen at least ten times. The rearrangement joins TRBV27 to TRBJ1-3; D not resolved. Looked up from germline, CDR1 is MNHEY and CDR2 is SMNVEV (reference sequence). Trimming took off 0 bases at V and 3 bases at J, with 6 bases between the two ends. There are 14 residues in the CDR3. The CDR3 reads CASSLSGYGNTIYF. The CDR3 nucleotides read TGTGCCAGCAGTTTATCGGGATATGGAAACACCATATATTTT.